This is a list of T cell receptor beta chains from one sample in a study of OX40 agonist ivuxolimab in advanced cancers. Clones were sequenced by immunoSEQ multiplex PCR, and TCRdb holds only the in-frame ones, with some missing. The data hold 65,000 or so clones, with roughly 90% observed a single time. The starting material was CD4+ or CD8+ T cells sorted from blood, obtained in a trial of the OX40 agonist ivuxolimab. These TCRs come from an adult with an advanced solid tumor such as melanoma, head and neck, liver or kidney cancer. CDR3s include the opening cysteine and the closing phenylalanine or tryptophan. A D gene is named only where the DNA matches it firmly. A clone size is listed for some rows: how often the clone was seen (once, few, many), or a class if it is expanded.

J: TRBJ2-2
D: TRBD2
V: TRBV29-1
size: -
CDR3: CSVAGLAGGRTGELFF
DNA: TGCAGCGTAGCCGGACTAGCGGGGGGCCGAACCGGGGAGCTGTTTTTT

J: TRBJ2-7
D: -
V: TRBV10-3
size: once
CDR3: CAISGRWGSSYEQYF
DNA: TGTGCCATCAGTGGCCGATGGGGGTCGTCCTACGAGCAGTACTTC

J: TRBJ1-4
D: -
V: TRBV6-6
size: -
CDR3: CASSKRGEKLFF
DNA: TGTGCCAGCAGTAAACGCGGTGAAAAACTGTTTTTT

J: TRBJ2-7
D: TRBD1
V: TRBV5-5
size: -
CDR3: CASSSGTGSYEQYF
DNA: TGTGCCAGCAGCTCGGGGACAGGCTCCTACGAGCAGTACTTC

J: TRBJ2-3
D: TRBD1
V: TRBV7-9
size: few
CDR3: CASSRRDRGLGTDTQYF
DNA: TGTGCCAGCAGCCGCCGGGACAGGGGTTTGGGCACAGATACGCAGTATTTT

J: TRBJ1-4
D: -
V: TRBV18
size: -
CDR3: CASSPLPGATNEKLFF
DNA: TGTGCCAGCTCACCACTTCCAGGGGCAACTAATGAAAAACTGTTTTTT

J: TRBJ2-1
D: TRBD2
V: TRBV28
size: -
CDR3: CASSDYGATSGFSSYNEQFF
DNA: TGTGCCAGCAGTGACTACGGGGCTACTAGCGGTTTTAGCTCCTACAATGAGCAGTTCTTC

J: TRBJ1-5
D: -
V: TRBV10-3
size: -
CDR3: CAISEEGENQPQHF
DNA: TGTGCCATCAGTGAGGAGGGAGAGAATCAGCCCCAGCATTTT

J: TRBJ2-7
D: TRBD1
V: TRBV5-1
size: -
CDR3: CASSLQGVNEQYF
DNA: TGCGCCAGCAGCTTACAGGGGGTTAACGAGCAGTACTTC

J: TRBJ2-1
D: TRBD1
V: TRBV14
size: -
CDR3: CASSQDRGNEQFF
DNA: TGTGCCAGCAGCCAAGACAGGGGGAATGAGCAGTTCTTC

J: TRBJ1-2
D: TRBD1
V: TRBV5-1
size: -
CDR3: CASSLLDRGLYNGYTF
DNA: TGCGCCAGCAGCTTGCTGGACAGGGGGCTTTACAATGGCTACACCTTC

J: TRBJ2-2
D: TRBD1
V: TRBV5-4
size: -
CDR3: CASSKGTGGYTGELFF
DNA: TGTGCCAGCAGCAAAGGGACAGGGGGATACACCGGGGAGCTGTTTTTT

J: TRBJ2-2
D: TRBD2
V: TRBV7-2
size: -
CDR3: CASSLGGANTGELFF
DNA: TGTGCCAGCAGCCTGGGAGGGGCGAACACCGGGGAGCTGTTTTTT

J: TRBJ2-3
D: -
V: TRBV9
size: few
CDR3: CASSVERDTQYF
DNA: TGTGCCAGCAGCGTAGAGCGAGATACGCAGTATTTT

J: TRBJ2-5
D: -
V: TRBV25-1
size: -
CDR3: CASSEFLGGKETQYF
DNA: TGTGCCAGCAGTGAATTTCTTGGGGGCAAAGAGACCCAGTACTTC

J: TRBJ1-3
D: -
V: TRBV6-5
size: -
CDR3: CASSHWGGSGNTIYF
DNA: TGTGCCAGCAGCCACTGGGGGGGCTCTGGAAACACCATATATTTT

J: TRBJ2-5
D: TRBD1
V: TRBV2
size: -
CDR3: CASSKGQLQETQYF
DNA: TGTGCCAGCAGTAAGGGACAGCTCCAAGAGACCCAGTACTTC

J: TRBJ1-5
D: -
V: TRBV2
size: few
CDR3: CASSGAPNRNQPQHF
DNA: TGTGCCAGCAGTGGGGCCCCAAACCGGAATCAGCCCCAGCATTTT

J: TRBJ1-6
D: -
V: TRBV5-5
size: -
CDR3: CASSPRQAGYNSPLHF
DNA: TGTGCCAGCAGCCCGCGGCAGGCCGGCTATAATTCACCCCTCCACTTT

J: TRBJ2-7
D: -
V: TRBV18
size: -
CDR3: CASSQGGPYEQYF
DNA: TGTGCCAGCTCCCAGGGCGGGCCCTACGAGCAGTACTTC

J: TRBJ1-6
D: -
V: TRBV7-2
size: few
CDR3: CASSLGAANNSPLHF
DNA: TGTGCCAGCAGCTTAGGTGCCGCCAATAATTCACCCCTCCACTTT

J: TRBJ2-2
D: -
V: TRBV10-3
size: -
CDR3: CAIGGGVDTGELFF
DNA: TGTGCCATCGGCGGCGGGGTAGACACCGGGGAGCTGTTTTTT

J: TRBJ1-1
D: -
V: TRBV6-6
size: -
CDR3: CASTERGGATEAFF
DNA: TGTGCCAGCACTGAGAGGGGGGGAGCTACTGAAGCTTTCTTT

J: TRBJ1-2
D: TRBD1
V: TRBV4-2
size: -
CDR3: CASSQERPGGAFSYGYTF
DNA: TGTGCCAGCAGCCAAGAAAGGCCAGGGGGCGCTTTTTCCTATGGCTACACCTTC

J: TRBJ1-2
D: -
V: TRBV5-1
size: -
CDR3: CASSSDPQSSYGYTF
DNA: TGCGCCAGCAGCTCGGATCCACAGTCAAGCTATGGCTACACCTTC

J: TRBJ2-7
D: TRBD1
V: TRBV10-1
size: -
CDR3: CASSLDRDVSEQYF
DNA: TGCGCCAGCAGCCTCGACAGGGACGTCTCGGAGCAGTACTTC

J: TRBJ1-1
D: -
V: TRBV28
size: -
CDR3: CASARGFEAFF
DNA: TGTGCCAGCGCAAGGGGGTTTGAAGCTTTCTTT

J: TRBJ2-7
D: -
V: TRBV27
size: -
CDR3: CASSLFWAGEGEQYF
DNA: TGTGCCAGCAGTTTATTTTGGGCAGGGGAAGGCGAGCAGTACTTC

J: TRBJ2-3
D: -
V: TRBV10-3
size: -
CDR3: CAISEAGGTGDTQYF
DNA: TGTGCCATCAGTGAAGCTGGGGGGACGGGGGATACGCAGTATTTT

J: TRBJ2-6
D: TRBD2
V: TRBV6-5
size: -
CDR3: CASSWTSGANVLTF
DNA: TGTGCCAGCAGTTGGACTAGTGGGGCCAACGTCCTGACTTTC

J: TRBJ1-4
D: TRBD1
V: TRBV5-1
size: -
CDR3: CASSSGTGNEKLFF
DNA: TGCGCCAGCAGCTCCGGGACAGGGAATGAAAAACTGTTTTTT

J: TRBJ1-2
D: TRBD1
V: TRBV5-1
size: -
CDR3: CASSPDREDGYGYTF
DNA: TGTGCCAGCAGCCCGGACAGGGAGGACGGCTATGGCTACACCTTC

J: TRBJ1-2
D: -
V: TRBV5-1
size: -
CDR3: CASKEESGYGYTF
DNA: TGCGCCAGCAAGGAGGAATCGGGATACGGCTACACCTTC

J: TRBJ2-7
D: -
V: TRBV4-1
size: -
CDR3: CASSQVGGSQAYEQYF
DNA: TGCGCCAGCAGCCAAGTGGGGGGCTCCCAGGCCTACGAGCAGTACTTC

J: TRBJ2-3
D: -
V: TRBV12-5
size: -
CDR3: CASALGGGYADTQYF
DNA: TGTGCTAGCGCATTGGGAGGCGGGTATGCAGATACGCAGTATTTT

J: TRBJ1-5
D: -
V: TRBV6-1
size: once
CDR3: CASMRGIRDQPQHF
DNA: TGTGCCAGCATGAGGGGCATTAGGGATCAGCCCCAGCATTTT

J: TRBJ1-2
D: -
V: TRBV5-1
size: -
CDR3: CASSQSGTPYGYTF
DNA: TGCGCCAGCTCCCAATCCGGGACACCTTATGGCTACACCTTC

J: TRBJ2-5
D: -
V: TRBV5-1
size: -
CDR3: CASSYNLGGFGETQYF
DNA: TGCGCCAGCAGCTACAACTTAGGAGGCTTTGGGGAGACCCAGTACTTC

J: TRBJ2-3
D: TRBD2
V: TRBV29-1
size: -
CDR3: CSGLSGLHTQYF
DNA: TGCAGCGGGCTATCGGGACTACATACGCAGTATTTT

J: TRBJ1-1
D: -
V: TRBV5-4
size: -
CDR3: CASSPGGGYTEAFF
DNA: TGTGCCAGCAGCCCCGGGGGAGGGTACACTGAAGCTTTCTTT

J: TRBJ2-1
D: -
V: TRBV6-4
size: -
CDR3: CASSMSGDNEQFF
DNA: TGTGCCAGCAGTATGAGTGGAGACAATGAGCAGTTCTTC

J: TRBJ1-3
D: TRBD1
V: TRBV6-5
size: -
CDR3: CASSYLGQDRGNTIYF
DNA: TGTGCCAGCAGTTACCTGGGACAGGACCGTGGAAACACCATATATTTT

J: TRBJ2-6
D: -
V: TRBV30
size: -
CDR3: CAWSVTTGKSAGANVLTF
DNA: TGTGCCTGGAGTGTAACAACAGGGAAAAGTGCTGGGGCCAACGTCCTGACTTTC

J: TRBJ1-5
D: -
V: TRBV28
size: -
CDR3: CASSSWAGVNQPQHF
DNA: TGTGCCAGCAGTTCCTGGGCAGGGGTGAACCAGCCCCAGCATTTT

J: TRBJ1-1
D: TRBD1
V: TRBV28
size: -
CDR3: CASSRDSGGAFF
DNA: TGTGCCAGCAGTCGGGACAGCGGAGGGGCTTTCTTT

J: TRBJ2-5
D: TRBD2
V: TRBV19
size: -
CDR3: CASSPLAGVGETQYF
DNA: TGTGCCAGTAGTCCTCTAGCGGGGGTAGGGGAGACCCAGTACTTC

J: TRBJ2-1
D: -
V: TRBV7-2
size: -
CDR3: CASSQGGGALGQFF
DNA: TGTGCCAGCAGCCAAGGGGGAGGGGCGTTAGGGCAGTTCTTC

J: TRBJ1-1
D: -
V: TRBV7-6
size: -
CDR3: CASSLGRVGVRNTEAFF
DNA: TGTGCCAGCAGCTTAGGCAGGGTCGGTGTTAGGAACACTGAAGCTTTCTTT

J: TRBJ2-2
D: -
V: TRBV4-3
size: -
CDR3: CASSQGNTGELFF
DNA: TGCGCCAGCAGCCAAGGCAACACCGGGGAGCTGTTTTTT

J: TRBJ2-2
D: -
V: TRBV27
size: -
CDR3: CASNRQEPRNTGELFF
DNA: TGTGCCAGCAACCGACAGGAGCCAAGAAACACCGGGGAGCTGTTTTTT

J: TRBJ2-7
D: -
V: TRBV19
size: -
CDR3: CASSLGQGPYEQYF
DNA: TGTGCCAGTAGTCTGGGACAAGGACCTTACGAGCAGTACTTC

J: TRBJ2-7
D: -
V: TRBV1
size: -
CDR3: CTSSPCSTRIYEQYF
DNA: TGCACCAGCAGCCCTTGTTCAACCAGGATCTACGAGCAGTACTTC

J: TRBJ1-3
D: -
V: TRBV2
size: few
CDR3: CASSSGPGDTIYF
DNA: TGTGCCAGCAGTTCAGGACCGGGAGACACCATATATTTT

J: TRBJ1-3
D: -
V: TRBV28
size: -
CDR3: CASSRQYSGNTIYF
DNA: TGTGCCAGCAGTCGACAGTACTCTGGAAACACCATATATTTT

J: TRBJ2-7
D: TRBD2
V: TRBV7-2
size: once
CDR3: CASRRLAGGPEQYF
DNA: TGTGCCAGCAGGAGACTAGCGGGGGGGCCCGAGCAGTACTTC